The 9 T cell receptor delta chains listed next were all sequenced from one sample in a study of gamma-delta T cells after stem cell transplantation. TCRdb redid clone calling on the RT-PCR reads using CATT. Of about 1,700 delta-chain clones listed, around 4.6% are singletons. Sequenced: gamma-delta T cells. All receptors derive from a human donor. It is not recorded whose cells these are; they may come from a transplant donor.

On this clone: This probably arose from a read error, given a far larger clone one base away. Different DNA sequences within this sample yield the same CDR3. The chain employs TRDV2 and TRDJ1; D is possibly TRDD3 (5 bases). The V and J ends lost 1 base and 5 bases respectively, with 19 bases between them. CDR1 and CDR2 (germline): GEAIGNYY, EKD. This CDR3 has 16 amino acids. CDR3 sequence (DNA): TGTGCCTGTGACACGGTCGGGGCCTCACGGGGAGATAAACTCATCTTT. It encodes CACDTVGASRGDKLIF.

This clone appeared a few times. This DNA's translation differs at residue 15 from TCRdb's protein, which comes from a much larger clone; a read error is likely, and the protein shown is translated from the DNA. The V call is TRDV2, the J call TRDJ1; TRDD3 aligns across 8 bases. Germline V CDR1 and CDR2: GEAIGNYY, EKD. The CDR3 totals 16 residues. The chain's CDR3 is CACDLLGAQYTDKLTF. For the CDR3, the DNA is TGTGCCTGTGATTTACTGGGGGCTCAGTACACCGATAAACTCACCTTT.

This clone is classed as medium-sized. The sample contains more than one DNA sequence encoding this CDR3. V gene TRDV1 combines with J gene TRDJ1; 8 nucleotides match TRDD3. The CDR3 sequence is 22 residues long. In germline, CDR1 is TSWWSYY, CDR2 QGS. J lost 0 bases, V lost 3 bases, and 24 bases had no gene match. CDR3 coding DNA: TGTGCTCTTGGGGATCCGATATCCGATCCTGACTGGGGGCTTGAGTACACCGATAAACTCATCTTT. Encoded protein: CALGDPISDPDWGLEYTDKLIF.

This clone counts as large. Additional DNA sequences in this sample encode the identical CDR3. The chain has TRDV2 and TRDJ1; D remains unclear. CDR1 and CDR2 from the germline V gene are GEAIGNYY and EKD. Trimming cost V 0 bases and J 0 bases, with 7 bases left between them. The CDR3 runs 14 residues. CDR3 protein: CACDTISNTDKLIF. The CDR3, as DNA: TGTGCCTGTGACACCATTTCAAACACCGATAAACTCATCTTT.

The sample holds a few counts of this clone. This may be a read error: a much more frequent sequence differs by one nucleotide. This chain links TRDV2 with TRDJ3; 12 nucleotides align to TRDD3. The CDR3 sequence is 20 residues long. The germline V gene has CDR1 GEAIGNYY and CDR2 EKD. The CDR3, as DNA: TGTGCCTGTGACACCGTACTGGGGGATACCGACTCCCGGGACACCCGACAGATGTTTTTC. This codes for CACDTVLGDTDSRDTRQMFF.

Concerning this clone itself: With only one base between it and a far larger clone, this is likely a read error. Other DNA sequences within the sample encode an identical CDR3. V is TRDV2 and J is TRDJ1, with D unclear. V dropped 4 bases and J dropped 0 bases, with 23 bases sitting between them. The germline CDR1 and CDR2 sequences are GEAIGNYY and EKD. This CDR3 spans 18 amino acids. As DNA, the CDR3 is TGTGCCTGTGATACCTTGTCCGGTCCCTCTACATACACCGATAAACTCATCTTT. Translation gives CACDTLSGPSTYTDKLIF.

On this clone itself: This DNA's translation and the protein TCRdb lists, from a much larger clone, do not match at residue 4, likely due to a read error; the protein shown is translated from the DNA. This sequence joins TRDV2 and TRDJ3; perhaps TRDD3 as D (6 bases). The CDR3 spans 18 residues. Looked up from germline, CDR1 is GEAIGNYY and CDR2 is EKD. The CDR3 loop is CACVTLGTSSWDTRQMFF. In DNA, the CDR3 is TGTGCCTGTGTCACCCTGGGGACGAGCTCCTGGGACACCCGACAGATGTTTTTC.

As regards this clone: A far larger clone lies a single base away; this is likely a read error. The V and J genes are TRDV2 and TRDJ1; D gene unclear. Germline loops: CDR1 GEAIGNYY, CDR2 EKD. There are 14 residues in the CDR3. Trimming cost V 1 base and J 4 bases, with 12 bases left between them. CDR3 nucleotides: TGTGCCTGTGACACGGTCGAAGGATTCGATAAACTCATCTTT. It specifies CACDTVEGFDKLIF.

This clone was detected a few times. This is likely an artifact of a read error, given a far larger clone one base away. The CDR3 DNA is TGTGCCTGTGACGCCTGGGGGATAACCGATAGACTCATCTTT. This encodes CACDAWGITDRLIF. The rearrangement links TRDV2 to TRDJ1, with TRDD3 matching 10 bases. The CDR3 is 14 amino acids. Germline V gene lookup returns CDR1 GEAIGNYY and CDR2 EKD.